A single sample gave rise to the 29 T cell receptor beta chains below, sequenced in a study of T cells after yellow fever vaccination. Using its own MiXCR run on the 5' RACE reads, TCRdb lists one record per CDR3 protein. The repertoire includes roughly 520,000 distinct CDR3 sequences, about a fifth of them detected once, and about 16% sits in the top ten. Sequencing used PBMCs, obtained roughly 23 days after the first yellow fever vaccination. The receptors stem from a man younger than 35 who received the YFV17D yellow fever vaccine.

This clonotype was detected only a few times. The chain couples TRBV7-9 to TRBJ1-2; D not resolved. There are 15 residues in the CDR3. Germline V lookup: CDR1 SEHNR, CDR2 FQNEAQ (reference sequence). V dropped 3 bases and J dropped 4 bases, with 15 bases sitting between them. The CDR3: CASSFIDQDSYGYTF. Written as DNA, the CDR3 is TGTGCCAGCAGCTTTATAGACCAAGATAGCTATGGCTACACCTTC.

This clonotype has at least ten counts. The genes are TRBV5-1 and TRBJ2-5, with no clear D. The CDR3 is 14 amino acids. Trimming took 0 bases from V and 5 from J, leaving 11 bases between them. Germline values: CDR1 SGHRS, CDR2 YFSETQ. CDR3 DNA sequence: TGCGCCAGCAGCTTGGGCGGCGACGGGGAGACCCAGTACTTC. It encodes CASSLGGDGETQYF.

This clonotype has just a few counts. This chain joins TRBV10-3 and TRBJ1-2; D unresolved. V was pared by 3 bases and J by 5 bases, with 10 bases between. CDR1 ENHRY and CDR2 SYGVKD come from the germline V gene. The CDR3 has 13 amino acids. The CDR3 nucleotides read TGTGCCATCAGTGACCCCCTTTTATATGGCTACACCTTC. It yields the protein CAISDPLLYGYTF.

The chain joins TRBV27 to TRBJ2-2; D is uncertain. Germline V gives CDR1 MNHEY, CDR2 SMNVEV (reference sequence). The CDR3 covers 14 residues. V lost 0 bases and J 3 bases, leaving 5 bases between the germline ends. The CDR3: CASSLSLDTGELFF. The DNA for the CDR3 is TGTGCCAGCAGTTTATCCTTGGACACCGGGGAGCTGTTTTTT.

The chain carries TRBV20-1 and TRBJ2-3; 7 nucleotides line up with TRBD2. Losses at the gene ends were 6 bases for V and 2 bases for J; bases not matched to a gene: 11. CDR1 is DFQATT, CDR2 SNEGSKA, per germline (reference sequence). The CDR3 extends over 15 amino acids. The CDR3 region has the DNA TGCAGTGCCCTGAACCCTAGCGGTTCCACAGATACGCAGTATTTT. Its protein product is CSALNPSGSTDTQYF.

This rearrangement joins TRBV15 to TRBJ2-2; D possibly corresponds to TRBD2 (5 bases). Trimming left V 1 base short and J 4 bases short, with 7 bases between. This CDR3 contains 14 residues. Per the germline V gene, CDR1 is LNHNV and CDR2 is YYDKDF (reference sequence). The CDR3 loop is CATSRGRSTGELFF. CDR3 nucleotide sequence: TGTGCCACCAGCAGAGGGAGGTCCACCGGGGAGCTGTTTTTT.

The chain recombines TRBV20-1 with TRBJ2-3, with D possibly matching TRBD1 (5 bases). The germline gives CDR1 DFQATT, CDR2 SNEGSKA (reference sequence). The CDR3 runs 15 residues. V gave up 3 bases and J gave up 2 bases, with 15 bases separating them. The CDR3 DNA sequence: TGCAGTGCTAGCCGGTCTGGGGCCCACACAGATACGCAGTATTTT. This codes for CSASRSGAHTDTQYF.

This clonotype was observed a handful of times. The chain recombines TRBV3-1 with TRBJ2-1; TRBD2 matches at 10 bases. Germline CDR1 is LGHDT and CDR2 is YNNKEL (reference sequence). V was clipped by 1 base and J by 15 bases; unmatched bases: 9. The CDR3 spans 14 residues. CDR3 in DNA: TGTGCCAGCAGCCAAGTTATGAGCGGGGGGGCCGTGTTCTTC. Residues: CASSQVMSGGAVFF.

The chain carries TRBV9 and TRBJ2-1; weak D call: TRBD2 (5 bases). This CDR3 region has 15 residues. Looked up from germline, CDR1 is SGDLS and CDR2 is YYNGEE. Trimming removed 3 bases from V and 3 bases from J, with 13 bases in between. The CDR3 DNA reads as TGTGCCAGCAGCGGGGCGGTCGGGGACTACAATGAGCAGTTCTTC. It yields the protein CASSGAVGDYNEQFF.

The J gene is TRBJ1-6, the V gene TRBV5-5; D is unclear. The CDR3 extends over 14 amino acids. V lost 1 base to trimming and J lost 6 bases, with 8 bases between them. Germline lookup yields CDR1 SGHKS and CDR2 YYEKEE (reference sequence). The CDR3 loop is CASSLRNFNSPLHF. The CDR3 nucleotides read TGTGCCAGCAGCTTGAGGAATTTTAATTCACCCCTCCACTTT.

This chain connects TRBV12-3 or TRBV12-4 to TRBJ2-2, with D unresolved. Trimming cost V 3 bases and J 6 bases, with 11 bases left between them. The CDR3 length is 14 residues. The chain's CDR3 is CASSFLSGAGELFF. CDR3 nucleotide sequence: TGTGCCAGCAGTTTTCTTAGTGGGGCCGGGGAGCTGTTTTTT.

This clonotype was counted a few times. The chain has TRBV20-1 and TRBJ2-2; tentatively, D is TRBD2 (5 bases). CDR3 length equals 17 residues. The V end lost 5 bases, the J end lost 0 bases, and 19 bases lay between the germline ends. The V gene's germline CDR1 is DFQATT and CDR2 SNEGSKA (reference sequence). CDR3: CSAAAGREKSNTGELFF. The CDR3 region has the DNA TGCAGTGCTGCCGCGGGCAGAGAGAAGTCGAACACCGGGGAGCTGTTTTTT.

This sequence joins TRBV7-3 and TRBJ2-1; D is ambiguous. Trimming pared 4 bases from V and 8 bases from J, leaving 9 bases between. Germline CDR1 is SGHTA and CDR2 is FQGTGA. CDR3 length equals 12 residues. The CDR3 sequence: CASSSVDHEQFF. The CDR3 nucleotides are TGTGCCAGCAGCTCCGTAGACCATGAGCAGTTCTTC.

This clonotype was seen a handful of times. For the CDR3, the DNA is TGTGCCAGCAGTTCACAGGGGACCTACTATGGCTACACCTTC. Translated: CASSSQGTYYGYTF. This rearrangement joins TRBV7-9 to TRBJ1-2, with 7 bases aligning to TRBD1. Germline CDR1 reads SEHNR; CDR2 reads FQNEAQ (reference sequence). V lost 6 bases and J lost 3; bases outside the gene matches: 7. The CDR3 loop spans 14 amino acids. Full variable domain (rest looked up from reference TRBV7-9 and TRBJ1-2): DTGVSQNPRHKITKRGQNVTFRCDPISEHNRLYWYRQTLGQGPEFLTYFQNEAQLEKSRLLSDRFSAERPKGSFSTLEIQRTEQGDSAMYLCASSSQGTYYGYTFGSGTRLTVV.

The CDR3 nucleotides read TGTGCCAGCAGCTCACCAGGGGGTGGGGGCTATGGCTACACCTTC. Translating it yields CASSSPGGGGYGYTF. The rearrangement links TRBV7-2 to TRBJ1-2; TRBD1 agrees at 7 bases. Germline lookup yields CDR1 SGHTA and CDR2 FQGNSA. V was pared by 4 bases and J by 4 bases, with 9 bases of the junction left unmatched. The CDR3 spans 15 residues.

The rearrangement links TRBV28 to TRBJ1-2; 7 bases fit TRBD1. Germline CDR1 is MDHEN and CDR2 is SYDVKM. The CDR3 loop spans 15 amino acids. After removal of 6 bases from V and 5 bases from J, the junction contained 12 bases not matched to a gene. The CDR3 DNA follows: TGTGCCAGCAGAGTCGGGACAGCGCCTTTTTATGGCTACACCTTC. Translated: CASRVGTAPFYGYTF.

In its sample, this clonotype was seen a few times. The CDR3: CASSSGTSTYTQYF. CDR3 DNA: TGTGCCAGCAGCTCCGGGACTAGCACCTATACGCAGTATTTT. The chain is built from TRBV12-3 or TRBV12-4 and TRBJ2-3; 9 bases line up with TRBD2. Trimming cost V 6 bases and J 7 bases; bases outside gene matches: 8. The CDR3 covers 14 residues.

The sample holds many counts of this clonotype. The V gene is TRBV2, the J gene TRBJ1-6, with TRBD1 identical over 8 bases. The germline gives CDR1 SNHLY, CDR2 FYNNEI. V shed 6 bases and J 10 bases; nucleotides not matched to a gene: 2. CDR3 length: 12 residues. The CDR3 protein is CASRGTGSPLHF. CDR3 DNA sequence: TGTGCCAGCAGAGGGACAGGATCACCCCTCCACTTT.

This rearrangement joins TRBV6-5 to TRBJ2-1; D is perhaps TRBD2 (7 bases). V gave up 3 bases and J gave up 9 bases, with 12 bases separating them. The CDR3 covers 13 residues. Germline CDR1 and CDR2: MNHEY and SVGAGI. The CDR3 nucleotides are TGTGCCAGCAGTTATGGGGGGGCGCCTGAGCAGTTCTTC. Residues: CASSYGGAPEQFF.

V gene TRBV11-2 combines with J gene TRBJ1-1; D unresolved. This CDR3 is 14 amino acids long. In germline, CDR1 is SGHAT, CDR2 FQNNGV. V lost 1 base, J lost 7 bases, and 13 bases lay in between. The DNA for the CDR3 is TGTGCCAGCAGCTTAGTGGAGAGGAGTGGTGAAGCTTTCTTT. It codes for CASSLVERSGEAFF.

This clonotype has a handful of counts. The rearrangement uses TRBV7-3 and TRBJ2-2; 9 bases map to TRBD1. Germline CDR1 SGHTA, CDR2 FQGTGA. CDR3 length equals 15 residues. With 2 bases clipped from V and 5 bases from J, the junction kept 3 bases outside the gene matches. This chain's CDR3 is CASSLFGTGTGELFF. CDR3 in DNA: TGTGCCAGCAGCTTATTCGGGACAGGGACCGGGGAGCTGTTTTTT.

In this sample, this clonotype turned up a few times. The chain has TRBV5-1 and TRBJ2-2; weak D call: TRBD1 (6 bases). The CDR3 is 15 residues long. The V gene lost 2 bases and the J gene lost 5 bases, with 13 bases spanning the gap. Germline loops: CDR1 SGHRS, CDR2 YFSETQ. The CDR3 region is CASSFQGPGTGELFF. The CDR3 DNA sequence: TGCGCCAGCAGCTTCCAGGGGCCGGGGACCGGGGAGCTGTTTTTT.

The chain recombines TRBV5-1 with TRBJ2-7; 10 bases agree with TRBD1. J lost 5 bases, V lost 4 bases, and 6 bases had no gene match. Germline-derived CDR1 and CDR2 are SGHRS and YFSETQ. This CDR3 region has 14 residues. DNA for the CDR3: TGCGCCAGCAGCACCGGACAGGGGGACAACGAGCAGTACTTC. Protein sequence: CASSTGQGDNEQYF.

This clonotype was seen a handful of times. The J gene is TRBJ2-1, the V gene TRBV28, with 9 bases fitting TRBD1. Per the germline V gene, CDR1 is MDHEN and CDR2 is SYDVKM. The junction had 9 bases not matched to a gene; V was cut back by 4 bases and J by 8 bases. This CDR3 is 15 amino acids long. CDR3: CASSSPGTGNDEQFF. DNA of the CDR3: TGTGCCAGCAGTTCTCCCGGGACAGGGAACGATGAGCAGTTCTTC.

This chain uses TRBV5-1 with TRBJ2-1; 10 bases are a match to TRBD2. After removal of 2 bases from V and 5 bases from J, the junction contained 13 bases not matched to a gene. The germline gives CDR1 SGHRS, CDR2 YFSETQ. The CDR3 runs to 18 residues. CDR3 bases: TGCGCCAGCAGCTTTTCCCAGTTCGCTAGCGGGGGAAACAATGAGCAGTTCTTC. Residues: CASSFSQFASGGNNEQFF.

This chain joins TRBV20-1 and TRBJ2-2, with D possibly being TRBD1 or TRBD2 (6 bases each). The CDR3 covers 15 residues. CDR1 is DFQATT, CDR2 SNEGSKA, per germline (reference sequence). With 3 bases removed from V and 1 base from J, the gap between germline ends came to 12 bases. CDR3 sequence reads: CSASGGPENTGELFF. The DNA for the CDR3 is TGCAGTGCTAGTGGGGGGCCAGAGAACACCGGGGAGCTGTTTTTT.

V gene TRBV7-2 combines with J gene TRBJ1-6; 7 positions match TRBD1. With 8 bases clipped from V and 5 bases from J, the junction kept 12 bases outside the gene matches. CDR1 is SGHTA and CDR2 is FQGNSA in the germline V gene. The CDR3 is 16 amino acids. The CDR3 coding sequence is TGTGCCAGCTCCGTCAGACAGGGTGGACATAATTCACCCCTCCACTTT. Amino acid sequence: CASSVRQGGHNSPLHF. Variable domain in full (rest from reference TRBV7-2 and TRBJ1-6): GAGVSQSPSNKVTEKGKDVELRCDPISGHTALYWYRQSLGQGLEFLIYFQGNSAPDKSGLPSDRFSAERTGGSVSTLTIQRTQQEDSAVYLCASSVRQGGHNSPLHFGNGTRLTVT.

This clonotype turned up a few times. The CDR3 loop is CAWGVGLAGVSSYNEQFF. The CDR3 DNA follows: TGTGCCTGGGGGGTGGGACTAGCGGGGGTTAGCTCCTACAATGAGCAGTTCTTC. This rearrangement joins TRBV30 to TRBJ2-1; 14 bases are a match to TRBD2. The CDR3 totals 18 residues. J was trimmed by 0 bases and V by 5 bases; bases with no gene match: 9. Germline CDR1 GTSNPN, CDR2 SVGIG (reference sequence).

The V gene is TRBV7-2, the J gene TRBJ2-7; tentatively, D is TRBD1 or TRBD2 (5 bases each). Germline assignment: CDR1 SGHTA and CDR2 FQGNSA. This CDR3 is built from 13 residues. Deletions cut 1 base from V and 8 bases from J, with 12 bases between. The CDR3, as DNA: TGTGCCAGCAGCTTAGAGAGGGGAAGCAAGCAGTACGTC. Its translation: CASSLERGSKQYV.